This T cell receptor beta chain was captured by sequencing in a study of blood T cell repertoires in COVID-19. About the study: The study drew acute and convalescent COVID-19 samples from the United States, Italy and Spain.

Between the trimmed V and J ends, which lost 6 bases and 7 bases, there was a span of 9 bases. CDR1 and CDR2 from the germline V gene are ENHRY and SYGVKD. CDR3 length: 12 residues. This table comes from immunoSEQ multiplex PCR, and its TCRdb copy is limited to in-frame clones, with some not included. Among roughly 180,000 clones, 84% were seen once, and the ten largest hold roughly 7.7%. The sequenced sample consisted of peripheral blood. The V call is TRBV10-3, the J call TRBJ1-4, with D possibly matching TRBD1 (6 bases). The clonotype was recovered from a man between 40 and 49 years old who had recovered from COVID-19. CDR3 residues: CAIRQGSEKLFF. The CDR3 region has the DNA TGTGCCATCAGACAGGGAAGTGAAAAACTGTTTTTT.